What follows describes a single TCR beta chain. The specificity of this receptor is unknown. Nothing much larger sits one base from this clone, and base qualities are not available. The sequencer listed for this sample is Illumina HiSeq 2500. Quantitative 5'-RACE with molecular barcodes was the method used to prepare the TCR beta libraries. In the authors' own workflow: A new computational method, built on a probabilistic model of VDJ rearrangement, was used to identify disease-linked TCR variants. The public sequencing data were trimmed at Q25 with fastp and processed into clonotypes with MiXCR by TCRdb, which kept only in-frame beta chains. Identical CDR3 proteins give one entry, which carries the most common genes and DNA. V and J calls and clone size were set by TCRdb, not the authors. A total of approximately 200,000 distinct CDR3 sequences appear in this sample, 10% to 15% of them only once. Roughly 11% of the sample is taken by the ten largest.

This record comes from a study of CD8 T cells in ankylosing spondylitis (dated by TCRdb to 2016 to 2017). Concerning the study at large: The study profiled T cell receptor beta repertoires in healthy donors and ankylosing spondylitis patients to find disease-linked TCR variants. The full study cohort comprised around 25 ankylosing spondylitis patients and over 95 healthy donors. Peripheral blood was sampled, and synovial fluid was additionally collected from ankylosing spondylitis patients. What the research found in general, with its limitations: Some TCR beta motif variants had previously been reported in synovial fluid and blood of reactive arthritis patients, which suggested common disease-initiation mechanisms. A TCR beta motif of fewer than 10 highly homologous amino acid variants appeared characteristic of blood from ankylosing spondylitis patients. The disease-linked clones were reported as significantly enriched in matched synovial fluid samples from ankylosing spondylitis patients. The disease-linked clones showed a CD8+ phenotype and occurred at relatively low frequencies in peripheral blood.

CDR1 DFQATT and CDR2 SNEGSKA are derived from the germline V gene (reference sequence). The junction shows trimming of 6 bases on V and 10 bases on J, and the gene matches do not reach 12 bases of it. The cysteine opens and the phenylalanine closes a CDR3 of 13 amino acids. Here the CDR3 DNA is all that survives: 39 bases in frame from base 1. The rearrangement joined TRBV20-1 to TRBJ2-1, with TRBD1 matching 7 junction bases. The TCR originated in a female donor with ankylosing spondylitis or in good health (not recorded which). The sequenced material came from blood, either unsorted or a sorted T cell fraction (not recorded which). The encoded CDR3 is CSAPGTVPGEQFF. The DNA sequence is TGCAGTGCACCAGGGACAGTCCCAGGGGAGCAGTTCTTC.